The T cell receptor (beta chain) under discussion was sequenced for a study of T-cell reconstitution after alpha-beta-depleted transplantation in children. Germline assignment: CDR1 DFQATT and CDR2 SNEGSKA (reference sequence). CDR3 size: 15 residues. Unique molecular identifiers were incorporated during preparation of the TCRbeta library. TCRdb re-called the PCR reads with MiXCR, one entry per CDR3 protein. The data show about 640,000 distinct CDR3 sequences, with approximately 15% seen just once and 0.85% to 1.3% held by the top ten. This clonotype is a singleton in its sample. A read error is possible here, since a much larger clone lies one base away.

The source is a human donor who donated a stem cell graft to a child with acute myeloid leukemia. The sample here was PBMCs from the stem cell graft donor, taken from the stem cell graft. This rearrangement joins TRBV20-1 to TRBJ2-3; 7 nucleotides agree with TRBD1. CDR3 nucleotide sequence: TGCAGTTCTAGCCCGCGACAGGGCTTGTCGGATACGCAGTATTTT. Translating it yields CSSSPRQGLSDTQYF.